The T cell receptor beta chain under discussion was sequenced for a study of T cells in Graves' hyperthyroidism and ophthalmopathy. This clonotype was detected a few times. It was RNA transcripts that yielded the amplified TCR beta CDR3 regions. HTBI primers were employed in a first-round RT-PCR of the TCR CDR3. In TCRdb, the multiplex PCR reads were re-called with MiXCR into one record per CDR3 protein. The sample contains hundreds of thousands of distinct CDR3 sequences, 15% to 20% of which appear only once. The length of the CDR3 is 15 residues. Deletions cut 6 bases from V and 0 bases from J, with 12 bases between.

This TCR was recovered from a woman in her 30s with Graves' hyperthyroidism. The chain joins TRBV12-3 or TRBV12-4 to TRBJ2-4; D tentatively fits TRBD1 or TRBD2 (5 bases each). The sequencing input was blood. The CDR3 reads CASRAAGTAKNIQYF. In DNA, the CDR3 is TGTGCCAGCAGGGCCGCCGGGACAGCCAAAAACATTCAGTACTTC.